The 30 T cell receptor beta chains presented below share a single source sample, sequenced in a study of blood T cell repertoires in COVID-19. Some clones are missing from TCRdb's copy, which holds only in-frame ones; the method was immunoSEQ multiplex PCR. The profile shows about 280,000 clones, around 91% of them singletons. What was sequenced was PBMCs or T cells enriched from blood (not recorded which). These receptors all stem from a woman aged 18-29 years with acute COVID-19.

This rearrangement joins TRBV4-3 to TRBJ2-7, with TRBD1 matching 8 bases. The germline V gene encodes CDR1 LGHNA and CDR2 YSLEER. The junction had 14 bases not matched to a gene; V was cut back by 5 bases and J by 5 bases. The CDR3 runs to 16 residues. The CDR3 bases are TGCGCCAGCAGCTATCTGCCCGGACAGGGTCTCGACGAGCAGTACTTC. Protein product: CASSYLPGQGLDEQYF.

The table lists this clone with a few counts. The chain uses TRBV6-4 and TRBJ1-1; the match to TRBD1 covers 9 bases. Trimming removed 8 bases from V and 2 bases from J; junction bases left unmatched: 3. CDR1 is MRHNA and CDR2 is SNTAGT in the germline V gene. The CDR3 totals 13 residues. The CDR3 DNA is TGTGCCAGCCGGGACAGGGAAAACACTGAAGCTTTCTTT. Its translation is CASRDRENTEAFF.

The rearrangement joins TRBV10-3 to TRBJ1-1; TRBD1 matches at 11 bases. With V trimmed by 7 bases and J by 4 bases, 5 bases remained unmatched. The CDR3 length is 14 residues. Germline CDR1 reads ENHRY; CDR2 reads SYGVKD. The CDR3 reads CAIKPGTGGTEAFF. Here the CDR3 DNA reads TGTGCCATCAAACCCGGGACAGGGGGCACTGAAGCTTTCTTT.

The rearrangement uses TRBV11-2 and TRBJ2-4, with D unclear. The CDR3 runs 12 residues. Germline CDR1 reads SGHAT; CDR2 reads FQNNGV. V was shortened by 3 bases and J by 6 bases, with 6 bases between the two germline ends. The CDR3: CASSFSRNIQYF. The CDR3 DNA reads as TGTGCCAGCAGCTTTAGCAGAAACATTCAGTACTTC.

This chain connects TRBV27 to TRBJ2-5; D perhaps matches TRBD2 (5 bases). Between the trimmed V and J ends, which lost 5 bases and 5 bases, there was a span of 15 bases. The CDR3 is made up of 14 amino acids. Germline CDR1 is MNHEY and CDR2 is SMNVEV (reference sequence). The CDR3 spells CASSPIGGRETQYF. The CDR3 DNA reads as TGTGCCAGCAGTCCCATCGGAGGACGGGAGACCCAGTACTTC.

This clone has only a few counts. The chain employs TRBV30 and TRBJ1-3; D remains unclear. Trimming cost V 4 bases and J 4 bases, with 5 bases left between them. CDR1 is GTSNPN, CDR2 SVGIG, per germline (reference sequence). The CDR3 has 11 residues. The CDR3 DNA sequence: TGTGCCTGGATCGAGGGAAACACCATATATTTT. This encodes CAWIEGNTIYF.

The rearrangement uses TRBV10-2 and TRBJ2-1; D is uncertain. Trimming took off 7 bases at V and 0 bases at J, with 10 bases between the two ends. The germline gives CDR1 WSHSY, CDR2 SAAADI. The CDR3 consists of 14 residues. The CDR3 region has the DNA TGCGCCAGCACCCAACGGAGCTCCTACAATGAGCAGTTCTTC. Its protein is CASTQRSSYNEQFF.

This clone was found once. The genes are TRBV10-2 and TRBJ2-6, with D possibly TRBD2 on 6 matching bases. CDR1 WSHSY and CDR2 SAAADI come from the germline V gene. The germline V and J ends were trimmed by 5 bases and 0 bases, with 14 bases remaining between them. The CDR3 spans 17 residues. CDR3 in DNA: TGCGCCAGCAGTAGGCTAGCGTTTGTCTCTGGGGCCAACGTCCTGACTTTC. Translating it yields CASSRLAFVSGANVLTF.

Details on this clone: A single base separates this from a much larger clone, so it may be a read error. V gene TRBV6-5 combines with J gene TRBJ2-3; 12 bases map to TRBD2. CDR3 length: 15 amino acids. Germline V gives CDR1 MNHEY, CDR2 SVGAGI. J lost 1 base, V lost 5 bases, and 1 base had no gene match. The CDR3 protein is CASSRTSGGTDTQYF. CDR3 nucleotide sequence: TGTGCCAGCAGTCGGACTAGCGGGGGCACAGATACGCAGTATTTT.

The J gene is TRBJ2-7, the V gene TRBV5-6; the D gene is possibly TRBD2 (6 bases). Germline V gene sequence: CDR1 SGHDT, CDR2 YYEEEE. This CDR3 region has 13 residues. V lost 0 bases to trimming and J lost 3 bases, with 7 bases between them. The CDR3 spells CASSLDGGYEQYF. The CDR3 DNA reads TGTGCCAGCAGCTTGGACGGGGGCTACGAGCAGTACTTC.

The chain combines TRBV13 with TRBJ2-2; TRBD2 matches at 8 bases. The CDR3 is made up of 20 amino acids. CDR1 and CDR2 (germline): PRHDT, FYEKMQ (reference sequence). V was clipped by 5 bases and J by 0 bases; unmatched bases: 17. CDR3 loop: CASSLRSTLTSATNTGELFF. The CDR3 DNA reads TGTGCCAGCAGCCTACGATCCACCCTGACTAGCGCGACGAACACCGGGGAGCTGTTTTTT.

This rearrangement joins TRBV9 to TRBJ2-1; possibly TRBD2 for D (6 bases). The CDR3 has 13 residues. Trimming pared 0 bases from V and 6 bases from J, leaving 7 bases between. CDR1 SGDLS and CDR2 YYNGEE come from the germline V gene. CDR3 residues: CASSVGAGNEQFF. CDR3 in DNA: TGTGCCAGCAGCGTAGGAGCGGGCAATGAGCAGTTCTTC.

The V call is TRBV18, the J call TRBJ1-5, with TRBD1 matching 9 bases. The junction had 4 bases not matched to a gene; V was cut back by 1 base and J by 6 bases. The CDR3 spans 15 residues. Germline CDR1 and CDR2: KGHSH and LQKENI. The CDR3 nucleotides read TGTGCCAGCTCACCACAGGGACAGGGATTTCAGCCCCAGCATTTT. It translates to CASSPQGQGFQPQHF.

This chain connects TRBV19 to TRBJ2-1; D is ambiguous. Germline CDR1 and CDR2: LNHDA and SQIVND (reference sequence). The CDR3 has 14 residues. Trimming took off 3 bases at V and 7 bases at J, with 13 bases between the two ends. The CDR3 DNA reads as TGTGCCAGTAGTATGGGTGTGACGAGGAATGAGCAGTTCTTC. It translates to CASSMGVTRNEQFF.

This sequence joins TRBV11-2 and TRBJ1-4; 7 nucleotides align to TRBD1. J lost 4 bases, V lost 3 bases, and 14 bases had no gene match. CDR1 is SGHAT and CDR2 is FQNNGV in the germline V gene. This CDR3 contains 18 residues. The CDR3 sequence is CASSFISLPGQHNEKLFF. The CDR3 DNA sequence: TGTGCCAGCAGCTTTATATCTCTCCCGGGACAGCATAATGAAAAACTGTTTTTT. The whole variable domain, filled in from reference TRBV11-2 and TRBJ1-4, reads EAGVAQSPRYKIIEKRQSVAFWCNPISGHATLYWYQQILGQGPKLLIQFQNNGVVDDSQLPKDRFSAERLKGVDSTLKIQPAKLEDSAVYLCASSFISLPGQHNEKLFFGSGTQLSVL.

The chain is built from TRBV19 and TRBJ1-5, with 8 bases lining up with TRBD1. Trimming took 9 bases from V and 7 from J; bases not matched to a gene: 8. Germline V gives CDR1 LNHDA, CDR2 SQIVND (reference sequence). The CDR3 runs 13 residues. CDR3 sequence reads: CASEGQGHQPQHF. The CDR3 DNA reads as TGTGCCAGCGAAGGACAGGGTCACCAGCCCCAGCATTTT.

This chain uses TRBV27 with TRBJ2-2; perhaps TRBD1 as D (5 bases). This CDR3 has 13 amino acids. Deletions cut 6 bases from V and 1 base from J, with 6 bases between. In germline, CDR1 is MNHEY, CDR2 SMNVEV (reference sequence). The CDR3 DNA reads TGTGCCAGCAGCGACAGGAACACCGGGGAGCTGTTTTTT. It yields the protein CASSDRNTGELFF.

The table lists this clone with a few counts. CDR3 amino acids: CASSADRGGYEQYF. The CDR3 DNA sequence: TGTGCCAGCAGCGCGGACAGGGGGGGCTACGAGCAGTACTTC. The chain recombines TRBV5-6 with TRBJ2-7; 10 bases are a match to TRBD1. Germline values: CDR1 SGHDT, CDR2 YYEEEE. J was trimmed by 3 bases and V by 4 bases; bases with no gene match: 4. The length of the CDR3 is 14 residues. The full variable domain, rest sourced from reference TRBV5-6 and TRBJ2-7, is DAGVTQSPTHLIKTRGQQVTLRCSPKSGHDTVSWYQQALGQGPQFIFQYYEEEERQRGNFPDRFSGHQFPNYSSELNVNALLLGDSALYLCASSADRGGYEQYFGPGTRLTVT.

The rearrangement links TRBV6-5 to TRBJ2-7, with D uncertain. V gave up 5 bases and J gave up 7 bases, with 12 bases separating them. CDR1 and CDR2 from the germline V gene are MNHEY and SVGAGI. There are 12 residues in the CDR3. CDR3 loop: CASSTHPGEQYF. The CDR3 DNA is TGTGCCAGCAGTACTCATCCTGGTGAGCAGTACTTC.

This clone is a singleton in its sample. V gene TRBV5-5 combines with J gene TRBJ1-3; D is ambiguous. Trimming took off 0 bases at V and 1 base at J, with 5 bases between the two ends. The germline gives CDR1 SGHKS, CDR2 YYEKEE (reference sequence). The CDR3 contains 14 residues. The CDR3 DNA sequence: TGTGCCAGCAGCTTGGGAGGTTCTGGAAACACCATATATTTT. Its translation: CASSLGGSGNTIYF.

J is TRBJ1-1 and V is TRBV5-6, with D unclear. The V and J ends lost 0 bases and 10 bases respectively, with 16 bases between them. The CDR3 runs to 14 residues. The V gene's germline CDR1 is SGHDT and CDR2 YYEEEE. The CDR3 protein is CASSLALEKPGAFF. DNA of the CDR3: TGTGCCAGCAGCTTGGCCTTAGAGAAACCGGGAGCTTTCTTT.

The chain joins TRBV5-1 to TRBJ2-7; 9 bases fit TRBD1. The junction had 6 bases not matched to a gene; V was cut back by 7 bases and J by 4 bases. Germline CDR1 is SGHRS and CDR2 is YFSETQ. The CDR3 is 13 amino acids. CDR3 coding DNA: TGCGCCAGCTACGGGACAGGGTCATACGAGCAGTACTTC. Encoded protein: CASYGTGSYEQYF.

DNA for the CDR3: TGTGCCAGCAGCCAAACAGGTGGCCTTAGCACAGATACGCAGTATTTT. It translates to CASSQTGGLSTDTQYF. The chain has TRBV5-5 and TRBJ2-3, with D perhaps matching TRBD1 (5 bases). This CDR3 region has 16 residues. The V end was cut by 4 bases, the J end by 0 bases, with 15 bases between. From germline, CDR1 is SGHKS and CDR2 YYEKEE (reference sequence).

This chain uses TRBV4-3 with TRBJ2-1; 13 bases fit TRBD2. Germline CDR1 reads LGHNA; CDR2 reads YSLEER. J gave up 4 bases and V 3 bases, and 21 bases lay outside the gene matches. The CDR3 runs to 22 residues. The CDR3, as DNA: TGCGCCAGCAGCCACGTGATTTCGTTTAGGACTAGCGGGAGTGGAGGATACAATGAGCAGTTCTTC. Amino acid sequence: CASSHVISFRTSGSGGYNEQFF.

Here the CDR3 reads CASSLGGVRTYNEQFF. CDR3 sequence (DNA): TGCGCCAGCAGCCTAGGGGGTGTCAGAACCTACAATGAGCAGTTCTTC. V usage is TRBV5-1 and J usage is TRBJ2-1, with TRBD1 as a possible D gene (6 bases). This CDR3 comprises 16 residues. With 4 bases removed from V and 2 bases from J, the gap between germline ends came to 16 bases. Germline CDR1 reads SGHRS; CDR2 reads YFSETQ.

The J gene is TRBJ2-7, the V gene TRBV19; D is possibly TRBD2 (6 bases). V was clipped by 4 bases and J by 2 bases, with 15 bases between them. The CDR3 totals 15 residues. CDR1 is LNHDA, CDR2 SQIVND, per germline (reference sequence). CDR3 amino acids: CASSTPTRFPYEQYF. The CDR3 region has the DNA TGTGCCAGTAGTACCCCGACTAGATTTCCCTACGAGCAGTACTTC.

V and J are TRBV6-5 and TRBJ1-5, with TRBD1 identical over 7 bases. This CDR3 spans 13 amino acids. The ends lost 5 bases at V and 4 bases at J; junction bases unmatched: 2. The V gene's germline CDR1 is MNHEY and CDR2 SVGAGI. The CDR3 bases are TGTGCCAGCAGTAGACAGGGTAATCAGCCCCAGCATTTT. Its protein is CASSRQGNQPQHF.

V gene TRBV2 combines with J gene TRBJ2-3; D perhaps matches TRBD2 (5 bases). Trimming removed 3 bases at V and 0 bases at J, with 10 bases between. Germline V gene sequence: CDR1 SNHLY, CDR2 FYNNEI. The CDR3 spans 15 residues. The CDR3 sequence: CASSDLATSTDTQYF. CDR3 DNA sequence: TGTGCCAGCAGTGACCTAGCAACTAGCACAGATACGCAGTATTTT.

This clone was detected a few times. The chain links TRBV19 to TRBJ2-1; D unclear. Deletions cut 1 base from V and 3 bases from J, with 13 bases between. The CDR3 has 16 amino acids. CDR1 LNHDA and CDR2 SQIVND come from the germline V gene (reference sequence). The CDR3 bases are TGTGCCAGTAGTATAGGGGCAGCTCTCGTCTACAATGAGCAGTTCTTC. This codes for CASSIGAALVYNEQFF. Based on the CDR3 plus reference TRBV19 and TRBJ2-1, the full variable domain is DGGITQSPKYLFRKEGQNVTLSCEQNLNHDAMYWYRQDPGQGLRLIYYSQIVNDFQKGDIAEGYSVSREKKESFPLTVTSAQKNPTAFYLCASSIGAALVYNEQFFGPGTRLTVL.

The CDR3 DNA reads TGCGCCAGCAGCCCATCTAGCGTAGGGGCCTACGAGCAGTACTTC. It translates to CASSPSSVGAYEQYF. This chain joins TRBV4-1 and TRBJ2-7; maybe TRBD2 (6 bases). V was cut by 4 bases and J by 2 bases, with 15 bases left in between. CDR3 length equals 15 residues. Per the germline V gene, CDR1 is MGHRA and CDR2 is YSYEKL.